The clone carrying this T cell receptor (beta chain) has just a few counts. Its antigen is not known. V was trimmed by 4 bases and J by 1 base, leaving 17 bases between them. The germline CDR1 and CDR2 sequences are LGHNA and YNFKEQ. This CDR3 has 16 amino acids. This entry belongs to a study of T-cell reconstitution after alpha-beta-depleted transplantation in children. Study results and caveats: Day-60 TCRbeta diversity that was high in some patients was derived from surviving recipient T cells and thymic progenitors. It was reported that alpha-beta T cells came from several hundred expanded graft clones (about two months after transplant). The main origin of T-cell counts and diversity one year after transplant was newly produced T cells.

Library preparation (for TCRbeta) was performed with unique molecular identifiers. Using its own MiXCR run on the PCR reads, TCRdb lists one record per CDR3 protein. The data hold a few hundred thousand distinct CDR3 sequences, with over 9.5% observed a single time. Here the sequenced sample was PBMCs, taken before TCRalphabeta/CD19-depleted stem cell transplant. J is TRBJ2-7 and V is TRBV4-2, with a tentative D call TRBD2 (6 bases). This receptor was taken from a boy in the first two years of life with acute myeloid leukemia, due to receive a stem cell transplant. This CDR3 reads CASSLTALADSYEQYF. CDR3 sequence (DNA): TGTGCCAGCAGCCTGACGGCCTTAGCGGATTCCTACGAGCAGTACTTC.